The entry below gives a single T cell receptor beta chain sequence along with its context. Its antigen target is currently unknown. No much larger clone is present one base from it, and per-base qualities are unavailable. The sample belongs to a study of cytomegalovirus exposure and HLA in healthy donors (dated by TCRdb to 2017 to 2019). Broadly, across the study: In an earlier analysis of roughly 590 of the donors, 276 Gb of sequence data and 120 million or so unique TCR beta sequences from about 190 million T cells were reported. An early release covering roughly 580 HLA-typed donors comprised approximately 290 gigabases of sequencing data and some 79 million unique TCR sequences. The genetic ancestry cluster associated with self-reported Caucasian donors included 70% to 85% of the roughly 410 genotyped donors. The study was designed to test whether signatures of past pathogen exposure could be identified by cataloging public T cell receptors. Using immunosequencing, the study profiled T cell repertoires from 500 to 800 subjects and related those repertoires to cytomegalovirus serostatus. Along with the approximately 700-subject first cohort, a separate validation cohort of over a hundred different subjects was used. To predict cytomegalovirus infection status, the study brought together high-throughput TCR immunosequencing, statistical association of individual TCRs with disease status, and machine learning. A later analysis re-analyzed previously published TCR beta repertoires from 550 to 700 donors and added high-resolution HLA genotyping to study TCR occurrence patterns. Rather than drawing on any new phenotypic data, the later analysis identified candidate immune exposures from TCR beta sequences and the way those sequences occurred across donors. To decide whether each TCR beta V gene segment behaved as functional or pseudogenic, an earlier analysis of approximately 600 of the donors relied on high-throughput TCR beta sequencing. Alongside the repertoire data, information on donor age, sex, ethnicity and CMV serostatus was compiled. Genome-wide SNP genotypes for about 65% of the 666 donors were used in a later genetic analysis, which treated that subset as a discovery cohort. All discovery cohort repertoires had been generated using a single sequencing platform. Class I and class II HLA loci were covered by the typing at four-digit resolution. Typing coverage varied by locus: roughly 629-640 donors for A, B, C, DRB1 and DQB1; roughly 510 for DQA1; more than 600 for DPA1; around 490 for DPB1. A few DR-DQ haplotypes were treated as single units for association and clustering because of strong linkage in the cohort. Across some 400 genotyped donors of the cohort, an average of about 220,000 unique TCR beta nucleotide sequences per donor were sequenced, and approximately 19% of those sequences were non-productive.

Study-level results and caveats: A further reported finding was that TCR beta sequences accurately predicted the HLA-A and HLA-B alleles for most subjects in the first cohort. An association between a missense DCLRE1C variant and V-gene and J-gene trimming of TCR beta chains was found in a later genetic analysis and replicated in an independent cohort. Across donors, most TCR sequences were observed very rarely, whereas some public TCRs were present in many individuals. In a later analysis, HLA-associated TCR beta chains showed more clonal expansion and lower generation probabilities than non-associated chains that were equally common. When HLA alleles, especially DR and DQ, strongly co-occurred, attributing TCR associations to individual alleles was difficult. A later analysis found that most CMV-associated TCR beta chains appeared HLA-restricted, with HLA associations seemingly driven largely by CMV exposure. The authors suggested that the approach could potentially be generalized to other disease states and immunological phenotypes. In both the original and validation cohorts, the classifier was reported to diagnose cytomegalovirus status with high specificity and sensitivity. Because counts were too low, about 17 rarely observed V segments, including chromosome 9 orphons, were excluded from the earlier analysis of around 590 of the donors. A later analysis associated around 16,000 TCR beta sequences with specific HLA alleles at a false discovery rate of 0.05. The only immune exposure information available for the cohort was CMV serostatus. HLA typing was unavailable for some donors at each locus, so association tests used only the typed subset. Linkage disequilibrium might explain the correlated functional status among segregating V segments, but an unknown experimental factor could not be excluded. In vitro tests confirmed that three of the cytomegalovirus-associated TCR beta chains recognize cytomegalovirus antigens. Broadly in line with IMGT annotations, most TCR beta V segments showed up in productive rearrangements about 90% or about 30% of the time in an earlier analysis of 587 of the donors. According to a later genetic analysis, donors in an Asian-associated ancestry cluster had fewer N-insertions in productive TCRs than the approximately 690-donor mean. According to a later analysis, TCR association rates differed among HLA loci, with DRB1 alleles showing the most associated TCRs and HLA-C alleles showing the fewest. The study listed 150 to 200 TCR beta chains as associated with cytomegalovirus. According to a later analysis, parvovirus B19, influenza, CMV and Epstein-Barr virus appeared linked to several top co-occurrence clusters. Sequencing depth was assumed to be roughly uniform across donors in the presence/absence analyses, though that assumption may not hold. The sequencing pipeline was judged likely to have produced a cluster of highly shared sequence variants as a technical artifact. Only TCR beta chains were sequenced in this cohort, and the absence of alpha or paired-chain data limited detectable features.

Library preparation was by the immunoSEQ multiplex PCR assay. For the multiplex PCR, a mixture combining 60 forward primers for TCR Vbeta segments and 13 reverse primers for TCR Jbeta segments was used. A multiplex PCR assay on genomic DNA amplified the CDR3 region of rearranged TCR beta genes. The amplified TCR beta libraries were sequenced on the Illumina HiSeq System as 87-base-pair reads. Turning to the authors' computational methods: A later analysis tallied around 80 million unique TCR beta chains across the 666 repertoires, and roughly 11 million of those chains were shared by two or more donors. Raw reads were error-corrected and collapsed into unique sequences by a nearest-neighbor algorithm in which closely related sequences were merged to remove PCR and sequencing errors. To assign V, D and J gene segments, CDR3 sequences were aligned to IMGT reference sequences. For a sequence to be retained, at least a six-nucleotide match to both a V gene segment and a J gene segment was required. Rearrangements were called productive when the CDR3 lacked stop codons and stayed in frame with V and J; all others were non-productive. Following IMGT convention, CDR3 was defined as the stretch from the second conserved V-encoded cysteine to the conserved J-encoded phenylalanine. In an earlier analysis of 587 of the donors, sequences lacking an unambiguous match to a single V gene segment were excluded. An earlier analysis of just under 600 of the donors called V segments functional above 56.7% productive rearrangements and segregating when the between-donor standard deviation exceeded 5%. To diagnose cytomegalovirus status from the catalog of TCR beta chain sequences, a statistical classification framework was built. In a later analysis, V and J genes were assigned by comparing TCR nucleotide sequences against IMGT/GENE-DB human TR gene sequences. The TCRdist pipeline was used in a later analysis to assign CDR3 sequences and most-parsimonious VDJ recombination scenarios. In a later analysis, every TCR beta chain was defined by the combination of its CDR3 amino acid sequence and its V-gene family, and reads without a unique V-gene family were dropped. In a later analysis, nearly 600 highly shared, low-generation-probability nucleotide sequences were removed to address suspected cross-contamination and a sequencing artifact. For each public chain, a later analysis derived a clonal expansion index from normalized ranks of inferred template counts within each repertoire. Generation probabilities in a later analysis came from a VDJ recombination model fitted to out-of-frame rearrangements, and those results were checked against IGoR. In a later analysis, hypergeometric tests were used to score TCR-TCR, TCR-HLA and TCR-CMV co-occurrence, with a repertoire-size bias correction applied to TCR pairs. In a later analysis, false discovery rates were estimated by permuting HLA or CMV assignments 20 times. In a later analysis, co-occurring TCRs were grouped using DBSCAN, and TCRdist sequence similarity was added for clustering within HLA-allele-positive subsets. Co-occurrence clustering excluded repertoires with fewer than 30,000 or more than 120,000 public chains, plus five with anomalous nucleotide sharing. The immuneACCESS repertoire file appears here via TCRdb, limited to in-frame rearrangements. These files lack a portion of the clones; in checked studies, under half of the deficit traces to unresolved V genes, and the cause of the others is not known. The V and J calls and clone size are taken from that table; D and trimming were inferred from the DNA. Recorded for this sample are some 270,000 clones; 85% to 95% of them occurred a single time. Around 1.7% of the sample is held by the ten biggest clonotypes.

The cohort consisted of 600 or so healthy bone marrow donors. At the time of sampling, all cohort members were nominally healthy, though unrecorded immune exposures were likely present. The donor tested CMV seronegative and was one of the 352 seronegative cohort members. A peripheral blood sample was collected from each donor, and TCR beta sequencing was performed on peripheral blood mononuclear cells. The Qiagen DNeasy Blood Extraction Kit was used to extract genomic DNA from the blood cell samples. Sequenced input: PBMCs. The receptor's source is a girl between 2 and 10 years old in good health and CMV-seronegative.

The nucleotide sequence is TGTGCCAGCAGCCTACCGACAGGGGGCTCTGGGGCCAACGTCCTGACTTTC. It translates as CASSLPTGGSGANVLTF. Recombination linked TRBV5-6 to TRBJ2-6; 9 bases in the junction line up with TRBD1. The CDR3 spans 17 residues, from the cysteine through the phenylalanine. Of all the DNA, just the CDR3 is kept, 51 bases in frame from base 1. In the germline V gene, CDR1 corresponds to SGHDT and CDR2 to YYEEEE. V lost 4 bases and J lost 0 bases, and the count of bases not matched to a germline gene is 5.